The rows below give T cell receptor beta chains drawn from one sample of a study of blood T cell repertoires in COVID-19. Assay used: immunoSEQ multiplex PCR; TCRdb lists only in-frame clones, some missing. The table has 200,000 to 250,000 clones, more than 85% seen once. The sequencing input was peripheral blood. The receptors were gathered from a woman in her forties or fifties with COVID-19, enrolled during active disease. Each CDR3 is given without its conserved first and last residue. The order of the fields is V gene, D gene, J gene, CDR3 protein. The D gene is left open where the match is weak.

TRBV2	NA	TRBJ2-7	ASNRGGADEQY
TRBV27	NA	TRBJ2-1	ASSLFPSDEQF
TRBV28	NA	TRBJ1-6	ASSSIYNSPLH
TRBV27	NA	TRBJ2-7	ASSLRQAQSEQY
TRBV14	NA	TRBJ2-2	ASSQRLTGRAPGELF
TRBV5-4	NA	TRBJ1-1	ASSLSAGVGTEAF
TRBV2	TRBD1	TRBJ2-3	ASSIQGQDTQY
TRBV24-1	NA	TRBJ1-2	ATSDPNRDYGYT
TRBV11-2	NA	TRBJ2-1	ASSLEEGLNEQF
TRBV4-1	TRBD1	TRBJ1-2	ASSTPGQGLGYT
TRBV9	TRBD1	TRBJ1-6	ASGGTGINSPLH
TRBV13	TRBD1	TRBJ2-2	ASSRDRGSGELF
TRBV29-1	NA	TRBJ2-5	SVEAQAETQY
TRBV7-9	NA	TRBJ2-1	ASSGVHGSSYNEQF